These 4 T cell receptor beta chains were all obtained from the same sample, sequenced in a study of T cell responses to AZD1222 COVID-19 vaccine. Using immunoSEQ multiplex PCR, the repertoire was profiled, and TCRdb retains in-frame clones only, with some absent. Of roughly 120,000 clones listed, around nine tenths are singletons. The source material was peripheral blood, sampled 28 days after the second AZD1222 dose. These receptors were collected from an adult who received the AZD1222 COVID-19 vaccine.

The CDR3 protein is CATWQASNQPQHF. CDR3 DNA: TGTGCCACCTGGCAGGCTAGCAATCAGCCCCAGCATTTT. The chain links TRBV28 to TRBJ1-5; the D is unclear. Trimming took 10 bases from V and 0 from J, leaving 10 bases between them. The CDR3 consists of 13 residues. Germline lookup yields CDR1 MDHEN and CDR2 SYDVKM. The whole variable domain, remainder taken from reference TRBV28 and TRBJ1-5, is DVKVTQSSRYLVKRTGEKVFLECVQDMDHENMFWYRQDPGLGLRLIYFSYDVKMKEKGDIPEGYSVSREKKERFSLILESASTNQTSMYLCATWQASNQPQHFGDGTRLSIL.

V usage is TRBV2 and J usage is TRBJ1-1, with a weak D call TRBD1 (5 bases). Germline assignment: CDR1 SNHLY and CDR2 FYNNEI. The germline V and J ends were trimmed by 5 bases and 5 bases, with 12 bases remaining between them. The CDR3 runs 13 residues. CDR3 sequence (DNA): TGTGCCAGCAGTCCTCTTCGGGGGACTGAAGCTTTCTTT. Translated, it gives CASSPLRGTEAFF.

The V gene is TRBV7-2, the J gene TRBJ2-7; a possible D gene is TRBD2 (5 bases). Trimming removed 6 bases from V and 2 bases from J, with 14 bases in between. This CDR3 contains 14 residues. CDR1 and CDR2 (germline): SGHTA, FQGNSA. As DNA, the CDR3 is TGTGCCAGCAGACGGACTCAGATTACCTACGAGCAGTACTTC. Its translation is CASRRTQITYEQYF.

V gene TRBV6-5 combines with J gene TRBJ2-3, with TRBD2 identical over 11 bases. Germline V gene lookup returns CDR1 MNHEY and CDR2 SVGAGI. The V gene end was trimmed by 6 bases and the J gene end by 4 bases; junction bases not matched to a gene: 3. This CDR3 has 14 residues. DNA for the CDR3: TGTGCCAGCAGCTTAGCGGGAGGGGCAGATACGCAGTATTTT. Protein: CASSLAGGADTQYF.